Below, 5 T cell receptor beta chains from the same sample are listed, as sequenced in a study of cytomegalovirus exposure and HLA in healthy donors. Assay used: immunoSEQ multiplex PCR; TCRdb lists only in-frame clones, some missing. The table includes about 150,000 clones, about 86% detected once. The sequenced material came from PBMCs. The receptor source for this set is a human donor in good health.

The chain links TRBV27 to TRBJ1-2; TRBD1 matches 7 bases. The V gene's germline CDR1 is MNHEY and CDR2 SMNVEV (reference sequence). The CDR3 has 16 residues. V lost 6 bases, J lost 4 bases, and 14 bases stayed unmatched. The DNA for the CDR3 is TGTGCCAGCAGATCGTTTATCAGGGGGTCGGTCTATGGCTACACCTTC. It specifies CASRSFIRGSVYGYTF.

The CDR3 loop reads CASSPKRGGPNTGELFF. CDR3 coding DNA: TGTGCCAGCAGCCCCAAACGGGGGGGGCCGAACACCGGGGAGCTGTTTTTT. V and J are TRBV11-3 and TRBJ2-2, with TRBD2 matching over 8 bases. CDR3 length equals 17 residues. Per the germline V gene, CDR1 is SGHNT and CDR2 is YENEEA. Trimming removed 5 bases from V and 0 bases from J; junction bases left unmatched: 8.

The rearrangement uses TRBV28 and TRBJ1-3, with TRBD1 matching 7 bases. V lost 10 bases, J lost 0 bases, and 6 bases stayed unmatched. This CDR3 is built from 14 residues. Germline loops: CDR1 MDHEN, CDR2 SYDVKM. CDR3 residues: CATRDSISGNTIYF. The CDR3 bases are TGTGCCACCCGGGACAGCATCTCTGGAAACACCATATATTTT.

The chain is built from TRBV6-1 and TRBJ1-2; 8 bases line up with TRBD1. Looked up from germline, CDR1 is MNHNS and CDR2 is SASEGT. V shed 2 bases and J 8 bases; nucleotides not matched to a gene: 4. This CDR3 is built from 13 residues. The CDR3 coding sequence is TGTGCCAGCAGTGAACAGGGGGCGGAGGGCTACACCTTC. Translation gives CASSEQGAEGYTF.

The chain employs TRBV6-5 and TRBJ2-7; 7 bases align to TRBD2. The trim removed 0 bases at V and 3 bases at J, leaving 8 bases unmatched. The CDR3 sequence is 16 residues long. Germline V CDR1 and CDR2: MNHEY, SVGAGI. The CDR3 is CASSYSRASGSYEQYF. The CDR3 nucleotides are TGTGCCAGCAGTTACTCGAGAGCTAGCGGAAGCTACGAGCAGTACTTC.